The 21 T cell receptor beta chains in this list originate from one sample, sequenced in a study of blood T cells in healthy people across ages. A sample-barcoded 5' primer and a J-beta primer mix were used in a second PCR of roughly 6 to 11 cycles. TCRdb ran MiXCR on the 5' RACE reads and lists one entry per CDR3 protein. This sample has about 680,000 distinct CDR3 sequences, with around 45% found just once. Input material: blood. The receptors stem from a woman in her sixties or seventies in good health.

This clonotype came up once. The V call is TRBV5-1, the J call TRBJ1-4, with D perhaps TRBD1 (6 bases). Germline V gene lookup returns CDR1 SGHRS and CDR2 YFSETQ. V dropped 4 bases and J dropped 3 bases, with 16 bases sitting between them. This CDR3 region has 16 residues. CDR3 sequence: CASSPDGGRANEKLFF. The CDR3 DNA sequence: TGCGCCAGCAGCCCGGACGGGGGCAGGGCTAATGAAAAACTGTTTTTT.

This chain links TRBV7-2 with TRBJ2-3; D unclear. V lost 1 base to trimming and J lost 8 bases, with 7 bases between them. The CDR3 is made up of 12 amino acids. Germline V gene sequence: CDR1 SGHTA, CDR2 FQGNSA. CDR3 sequence (DNA): TGTGCCAGCAGCTTAGAGTTGGGTACGCAGTATTTT. This sequence encodes CASSLELGTQYF.

As for this clonotype: At one boundary the junction diverges from the germline segment, which might be a read error. This chain joins TRBV27 and TRBJ2-2; D uncertain. Germline assignment: CDR1 MNHEY and CDR2 SMNVEV (reference sequence). This CDR3 spans 14 amino acids. DNA for the CDR3: TGTGCCGGCAGTTTACGACGGGCCCCCGGGGAGCTGTTTTTT. Translated, it gives CAGSLRRAPGELFF.

This clonotype was seen only a few times. The chain uses TRBV6-2 or TRBV6-3 and TRBJ2-1, with 8 bases lining up with TRBD1. Germline CDR1 and CDR2: MNHEY and SVGEGT. J gave up 2 bases and V 7 bases, and 10 bases lay outside the gene matches. The CDR3 contains 16 residues. The CDR3 sequence is CASTPATGVPYNEQFF. DNA for the CDR3: TGTGCCAGCACCCCGGCGACAGGGGTCCCCTACAATGAGCAGTTCTTC.

The chain is built from TRBV20-1 and TRBJ1-2, with 11 bases fitting TRBD1. Unmatched junction bases numbered 7, after V lost 2 bases and J lost 8 bases. The CDR3 runs to 14 residues. Germline V gives CDR1 DFQATT, CDR2 SNEGSKA (reference sequence). CDR3 sequence: CSARSVGTGGGYTF. The CDR3 DNA reads as TGCAGTGCTAGATCTGTCGGGACAGGGGGAGGCTACACCTTC.

The table lists this clonotype with a few counts. This may arise from a read error, as a much more abundant clone is one base away. The rearrangement joins TRBV12-3 or TRBV12-4 to TRBJ2-7; D is undetermined. This CDR3 has 14 amino acids. The V end lost 4 bases, the J end lost 0 bases, and 10 bases lay between the germline ends. The CDR3 sequence: CASSSRAISYEQYF. CDR3 nucleotides: TGTGCCAGCAGTTCCAGAGCGATCTCCTACGAGCAGTACTTC.

The V call is TRBV3-1, the J call TRBJ2-1; 11 bases are shared with TRBD2. After removal of 4 bases from V and 8 bases from J, the junction contained 10 bases not matched to a gene. CDR1 and CDR2 (germline): LGHDT, YNNKEL (reference sequence). CDR3 length equals 16 residues. For the CDR3, the DNA is TGTGCCAGCAGCCCGCTCCTTAGCGGGAGGGATCATGAGCAGTTCTTC. It is translated as CASSPLLSGRDHEQFF.

Many counts were recorded for this clonotype. The genes are TRBV10-3 and TRBJ2-3; tentatively, D is TRBD1 (6 bases). V was trimmed by 9 bases and J by 5 bases, leaving 9 bases between them. The CDR3 totals 11 residues. Germline loops: CDR1 ENHRY, CDR2 SYGVKD. CDR3 nucleotides: TGTGCCATGGGGGCGGGAGATACGCAGTATTTT. Its translation: CAMGAGDTQYF.

A few counts support this clonotype. This chain joins TRBV9 and TRBJ2-7; 8 bases line up with TRBD1. The CDR3 has 16 amino acids. Germline V gene sequence: CDR1 SGDLS, CDR2 YYNGEE. The trim removed 0 bases at V and 7 bases at J, leaving 12 bases unmatched. Here the CDR3 reads CASSVAPRGRIDEQYF. The CDR3 nucleotides are TGTGCCAGCAGCGTAGCCCCCAGGGGGCGAATCGATGAGCAGTACTTC.

V gene TRBV20-1 combines with J gene TRBJ2-3; D is undetermined. The CDR3 has 14 residues. The germline CDR1 and CDR2 sequences are DFQATT and SNEGSKA (reference sequence). The V and J ends lost 3 bases and 2 bases respectively, with 12 bases between them. The CDR3 protein is CSASARRATDTQYF. The CDR3 nucleotides read TGCAGTGCTAGTGCCCGAAGGGCCACAGATACGCAGTATTTT.

This rearrangement joins TRBV7-2 to TRBJ2-7, with 12 bases aligning to TRBD2. The tail of the sequence fits TRBJ2-5 better, so the J call may be wrong. Germline V gene sequence: CDR1 SGHTA, CDR2 FQGNSA. This CDR3 has 16 amino acids. This chain's CDR3 is CASSLATSGGQETQYF. CDR3 DNA sequence: TGTGCCAGCAGCTTAGCGACTAGCGGGGGCCAAGAGACCCAGTACTTC.

This rearrangement joins TRBV11-1 to TRBJ1-1; D unclear. The CDR3 covers 16 residues. Trimming cost V 3 bases and J 2 bases, with 16 bases left between them. Germline V gene sequence: CDR1 SGHAT, CDR2 FQDESV (reference sequence). The CDR3 DNA follows: TGTGCCAGCAGCTTGTGGCAGGCGGTAGGAAACACTGAAGCTTTCTTT. This translates into CASSLWQAVGNTEAFF.

This clonotype was picked up a small number of times. The chain is built from TRBV5-1 and TRBJ2-3, with a tentative D call TRBD1 (5 bases). This CDR3 is 16 amino acids long. Deletions cut 4 bases from V and 1 base from J, with 16 bases between. Germline assignment: CDR1 SGHRS and CDR2 YFSETQ. The CDR3 spells CASSANTGVGTDTQYF. CDR3 nucleotides: TGCGCCAGCAGCGCAAATACAGGAGTCGGCACAGATACGCAGTATTTT.

This clonotype was seen only a few times. This sequence joins TRBV7-2 and TRBJ2-5; 11 bases are shared with TRBD2. The assigned J gene may be wrong: the sequence end matches TRBJ2-7 better. The germline V gene encodes CDR1 SGHTA and CDR2 FQGNSA. The CDR3 contains 15 residues. DNA for the CDR3: TGTGCCAGCAGCTTCGGACTAGCGGGTATCTACGAGCAGTACTTC. Residues: CASSFGLAGIYEQYF.

The count of this clonotype is one. The V call is TRBV20-1, the J call TRBJ2-5, with TRBD2 matching 13 bases. Germline values: CDR1 DFQATT, CDR2 SNEGSKA (reference sequence). J gave up 10 bases and V 6 bases, and 14 bases lay outside the gene matches. The CDR3 totals 15 residues. The CDR3 DNA sequence: TGCAGTGCCATGACCGGGACTAGCGGGAAGTGGGACCAGTACTTC. Translation gives CSAMTGTSGKWDQYF.

This clonotype was found a few times. The V and J genes are TRBV29-1 and TRBJ2-3; 14 bases are shared with TRBD2. The CDR3 is 17 residues long. The germline V gene encodes CDR1 SQVTM and CDR2 ANQGSEA. The junction had 10 bases not matched to a gene; V was cut back by 6 bases and J by 2 bases. The CDR3 region is CSVRGTSGSPPTDTQYF. For the CDR3, the DNA is TGCAGCGTCCGGGGGACTAGCGGGAGCCCTCCCACAGATACGCAGTATTTT.

This clonotype came up a few times. CDR3 DNA: TGCGCCAGCAGCGCCGGACAGGGCCTCACAGATACGCAGTATTTT. Translating it yields CASSAGQGLTDTQYF. This chain links TRBV5-1 with TRBJ2-3; 8 positions match TRBD1. This CDR3 is 15 amino acids long. CDR1 and CDR2 (germline): SGHRS, YFSETQ. The V and J ends lost 4 bases and 2 bases, in that order; junction bases with no gene match: 6.

The chain links TRBV27 to TRBJ2-3; D remains ambiguous. CDR1 MNHEY and CDR2 SMNVEV come from the germline V gene (reference sequence). V was shortened by 3 bases and J by 7 bases, with 8 bases between the two germline ends. The CDR3 contains 12 residues. In DNA form, the CDR3 reads TGTGCCAGCAGTTTGATTGGGTATACGCAGTATTTT. Translated, it gives CASSLIGYTQYF.

Worth noting for this clonotype: The junction and the germline gene differ at one end; a read error may be behind it. V and J are TRBV7-2 and TRBJ2-3; 7 bases are shared with TRBD2. Germline V lookup: CDR1 SGHTA, CDR2 FQGNSA. The CDR3 sequence is 15 residues long. The CDR3 DNA follows: TGTGCCAGCAGCATAGCGGGCCTACGCACAGATACGCAGTATTTT. Its translation is CASSIAGLRTDTQYF.

A few counts support this clonotype. This sequence joins TRBV7-2 and TRBJ2-4, with D perhaps matching TRBD2 (5 bases). The J call is doubtful: the DNA matches TRBJ2-7 better. CDR3 length: 13 amino acids. Germline V gene lookup returns CDR1 SGHTA and CDR2 FQGNSA. The CDR3: CASSLAGVSEQYF. As DNA, the CDR3 is TGTGCCAGCAGCTTAGCGGGAGTCTCCGAGCAGTACTTC.

For this clonotype: The junction shows a germline mismatch at one end, possibly a read error. V usage is TRBV20-1 and J usage is TRBJ2-5; D remains ambiguous. Germline V gives CDR1 DFQATT, CDR2 SNEGSKA (reference sequence). This CDR3 region has 14 residues. The CDR3 loop is CGAQDPGRQETQYF. Here the CDR3 DNA reads TGCGGTGCCCAAGACCCCGGGCGCCAAGAGACCCAGTACTTC.